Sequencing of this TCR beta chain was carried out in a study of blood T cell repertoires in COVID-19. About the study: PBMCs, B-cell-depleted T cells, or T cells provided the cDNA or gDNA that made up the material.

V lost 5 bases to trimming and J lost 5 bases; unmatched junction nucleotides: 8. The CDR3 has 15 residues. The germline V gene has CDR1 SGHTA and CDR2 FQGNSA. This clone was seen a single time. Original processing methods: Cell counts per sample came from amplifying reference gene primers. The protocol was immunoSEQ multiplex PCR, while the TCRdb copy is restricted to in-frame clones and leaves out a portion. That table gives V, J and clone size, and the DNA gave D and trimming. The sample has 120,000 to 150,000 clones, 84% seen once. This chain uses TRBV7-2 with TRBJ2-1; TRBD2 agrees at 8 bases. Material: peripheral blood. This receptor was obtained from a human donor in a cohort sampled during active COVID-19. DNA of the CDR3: TGTGCCAGCAGCCCAGTAGCGGGGTACAACAATGAGCAGTTCTTC. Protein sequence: CASSPVAGYNNEQFF.